What follows are 14 T cell receptor beta chains derived from one specimen sequenced in a study of T cell repertoires in cytomegalovirus infection. TCRdb fed the reads into MiXCR, producing one record per CDR3 protein. The table has about 340,000 distinct CDR3 sequences, 25% to 30% seen once; the top ten hold around 20%. These TCRs are of unknown antigen specificity. Sample: cultured PBMCs, taken from culture after CMV antigen stimulation. These receptors originate from a human donor in good health (CMV status not recorded). Some clones in this sample may be carry-over from other donors' samples.

J is TRBJ2-5 and V is TRBV7-6; 7 bases agree with TRBD1. The junction had 8 bases not matched to a gene; V was cut back by 5 bases and J by 5 bases. CDR1 is SGHVS and CDR2 is FNYEAQ in the germline V gene. The CDR3 length is 14 residues. The CDR3 DNA follows: TGTGCCAGCAGCAAACAGGGGCCATGGGAGACCCAGTACTTC. It codes for CASSKQGPWETQYF. Using reference TRBV7-6 and TRBJ2-5 for the parts outside the CDR3, the full variable domain is GAGVSQSPRYKVTKRGQDVALRCDPISGHVSLYWYRQALGQGPEFLTYFNYEAQQDKSGLPNDRFSAERPEGSISTLTIQRTEQRDSAMYRCASSKQGPWETQYFGPGTRLLVL.

The chain employs TRBV3-1 and TRBJ1-1; a weak D match, TRBD1 (5 bases). V lost 4 bases, J lost 6 bases, and 18 bases lay in between. This CDR3 contains 15 residues. The germline gives CDR1 LGHDT, CDR2 YNNKEL (reference sequence). This CDR3 is CASSRLGREGAEAFF. CDR3 bases: TGTGCCAGCAGCCGTTTGGGCAGGGAAGGCGCTGAAGCTTTCTTT.

V and J are TRBV20-1 and TRBJ2-1; 7 bases are a match to TRBD2. With V trimmed by 5 bases and J by 2 bases, 12 bases remained unmatched. This CDR3 contains 16 residues. In germline, CDR1 is DFQATT, CDR2 SNEGSKA (reference sequence). The CDR3 nucleotides are TGCAGTGCTCAAAATGAGGGGAGGGGACCCTACAATGAGCAGTTCTTC. It codes for CSAQNEGRGPYNEQFF.

This clonotype was counted many times. V and J are TRBV7-8 and TRBJ2-1, with TRBD2 identical over 8 bases. Germline trimming cut 0 bases from V and 4 bases from J; bases unmatched to any gene: 8. Germline CDR1 SGHVS, CDR2 FQNEAQ. The CDR3 sequence is 17 residues long. This chain's CDR3 is CASSLATRLATYNEQFF. DNA of the CDR3: TGTGCCAGCAGCTTAGCGACGAGACTAGCGACTTACAATGAGCAGTTCTTC.

This rearrangement joins TRBV11-3 to TRBJ1-1, with D maybe TRBD1 (5 bases). This CDR3 has 13 residues. CDR1 and CDR2 (germline): SGHNT, YENEEA. V was pared by 5 bases and J by 2 bases, with 9 bases between. The CDR3 coding sequence is TGTGCCAGCAGCGTGGGACCAAACACTGAAGCTTTCTTT. Protein: CASSVGPNTEAFF.

This clonotype was counted a few times. The rearrangement uses TRBV7-2 and TRBJ2-5; D might be TRBD1 (6 bases). V shed 1 base and J shed 6 bases, with 12 bases lying between them. Germline V CDR1 and CDR2: SGHTA, FQGNSA. This CDR3 region has 14 residues. The CDR3 loop is CASSLGAGVKTQYF. CDR3 in DNA: TGTGCCAGCAGCTTAGGGGCAGGGGTTAAGACCCAGTACTTC.

V usage is TRBV19 and J usage is TRBJ2-5; 7 bases match TRBD1. V lost 1 base, J lost 1 base, and 3 bases stayed unmatched. Germline assignment: CDR1 LNHDA and CDR2 SQIVND (reference sequence). The CDR3 spans 15 residues. The CDR3 DNA is TGTGCCAGTAGTATAGGACAGGGAATCCAAGAGACCCAGTACTTC. Its protein is CASSIGQGIQETQYF.

V is TRBV5-1 and J is TRBJ2-2; 10 bases map to TRBD2. CDR3 length: 16 amino acids. V was clipped by 2 bases and J by 5 bases; unmatched bases: 6. Germline values: CDR1 SGHRS, CDR2 YFSETQ. The CDR3 spells CASSFFLAGDTGELFF. CDR3 sequence (DNA): TGCGCCAGCAGCTTTTTCCTAGCGGGGGATACCGGGGAGCTGTTTTTT.

This clonotype was seen a handful of times. CDR3 residues: CASSLDRGVNTEAFF. CDR3 coding DNA: TGCGCCAGCAGCTTGGATCGGGGGGTGAACACTGAAGCTTTCTTT. This chain connects TRBV5-1 to TRBJ1-1; tentative D call: TRBD1 (5 bases). The germline V gene has CDR1 SGHRS and CDR2 YFSETQ. V was clipped by 0 bases and J by 0 bases, with 9 bases between them. This CDR3 is 15 amino acids long.

The chain joins TRBV6-1 to TRBJ1-4, with D perhaps TRBD1 (5 bases). Trimming shortened V by 1 base and J by 7 bases, and 25 bases separated the two germline ends. Germline V lookup: CDR1 MNHNS, CDR2 SASEGT. The CDR3 extends over 19 amino acids. This CDR3 reads CASSEVFPNDPAGGEKLFF. As DNA, the CDR3 is TGTGCCAGCAGTGAAGTTTTCCCGAACGATCCCGCTGGGGGTGAAAAACTGTTTTTT.

This clonotype appeared once. The rearrangement links TRBV20-1 to TRBJ2-7, with D unclear. There are 13 residues in the CDR3. V lost 5 bases and J 0 bases, leaving 11 bases between the germline ends. The V gene's germline CDR1 is DFQATT and CDR2 SNEGSKA (reference sequence). In nucleotides, the CDR3 is TGCAGTGCTCCCCCTCTGAGCTCCTACGAGCAGTACTTC. It encodes CSAPPLSSYEQYF.

The J gene is TRBJ2-1, the V gene TRBV29-1, with D perhaps matching TRBD1 or TRBD2 (5 bases each). Trimming removed 4 bases at V and 4 bases at J, with 11 bases between. CDR3 length: 13 residues. Looked up from germline, CDR1 is SQVTM and CDR2 is ANQGSEA. The CDR3 sequence: CSVVQGPYNEQFF. As DNA, the CDR3 is TGCAGCGTTGTCCAGGGACCGTACAATGAGCAGTTCTTC.

There are many counts of this clonotype. The rearrangement joins TRBV7-9 to TRBJ2-5; 7 bases fit TRBD1. The CDR3 consists of 14 residues. Germline values: CDR1 SEHNR, CDR2 FQNEAQ (reference sequence). Trimming took 5 bases from V and 2 from J; bases not matched to a gene: 5. The DNA for the CDR3 is TGTGCCAGCAGCCATGACAGGGATCAAGAGACCCAGTACTTC. The encoded protein is CASSHDRDQETQYF.

The CDR3 sequence is CASGSKGLAVYNEQFF. CDR3 coding DNA: TGTGCCAGCGGCTCAAAAGGGCTAGCGGTCTACAATGAGCAGTTCTTC. This chain joins TRBV11-2 and TRBJ2-1; 7 nucleotides line up with TRBD2. CDR3 length: 16 residues. V shed 8 bases, J shed 3 bases, and the junction held 13 bases outside the gene matches. The germline V gene has CDR1 SGHAT and CDR2 FQNNGV.